This TCR beta chain was documented in a study of blood T cell repertoires in COVID-19. CDR3 length: 16 residues. Germline V lookup: CDR1 SGHNT, CDR2 YYREEE (reference sequence). Trimming took 4 bases from V and 1 from J; bases not matched to a gene: 9. Assay: immunoSEQ multiplex PCR; the TCRdb copy retains only in-frame clones and omits some. The sample carries 300,000 to 350,000 clones, about 91% recorded once. The V and J genes are TRBV5-4 and TRBJ2-3; 7 bases agree with TRBD2. What was sequenced was peripheral blood. The receptor's source is a man aged 30 to 39 with COVID-19, enrolled during active disease. This CDR3 reads CASSRGVGPRTDTQYF. CDR3 in DNA: TGTGCCAGCAGCCGGGGGGTCGGGCCCCGCACAGATACGCAGTATTTT.